These T cell receptor beta chains were read from a single sample in a study of cytomegalovirus exposure and HLA in healthy donors. Repertoires were generated with immunoSEQ multiplex PCR, while TCRdb's copy carries only in-frame clones and drops some. The table records under 200,000 clones, under 85% of them present only once. Sequenced sample: PBMCs. These receptors came from a woman aged 18-30 years in good health and CMV-seropositive. CDR3s include the opening cysteine and the closing phenylalanine or tryptophan. A D gene is named only where the DNA matches it firmly. Clone size is given for some rows only: seen once, a few or many times, or a class if the clone is expanded.

v_gene	abundance	j_gene	d_gene	CDR3nt	CDR3aa
TRBV16	-	TRBJ1-2	-	TGTGCCAGCAGCCATTCTGAGGCGGGAGGCTACACCTTC	CASSHSEAGGYTF
TRBV2	-	TRBJ2-2	TRBD2	TGTGCCAGCAGTGAGGAGCGGGGGCCCACCGGGGAGCTGTTTTTT	CASSEERGPTGELFF
TRBV10-3	-	TRBJ1-4	-	TGTGCCATCAGTTTAGGGGCAACTAATGAAAAACTGTTTTTT	CAISLGATNEKLFF
TRBV29-1	-	TRBJ1-1	TRBD1	TGCAGCGTTCCCAGGGGGACGGAAGCTTTCTTT	CSVPRGTEAFF
TRBV5-1	-	TRBJ1-1	-	TGCGCCAGCAGCTTGAGGCAATCGGGGAATATGAACACTGAAGCTTTCTTT	CASSLRQSGNMNTEAFF
TRBV18	few	TRBJ1-2	-	TGTGCCAGCTCACCACAGGGAGCCGAATATGGCTACACCTTC	CASSPQGAEYGYTF
TRBV10-3	-	TRBJ1-2	-	TGTGCCATCAGAGATTCAGACACTAACTATGGCTACACCTTC	CAIRDSDTNYGYTF
TRBV9	-	TRBJ1-3	-	TGTGCCAGCAGCGTAGGGAGCCTCTCTGGAAACACCATATATTTT	CASSVGSLSGNTIYF
TRBV5-1	few	TRBJ1-1	-	TGCGCCAGCAGCTTGGGGCCGGAGACCTTTGAAGCTTTCTTT	CASSLGPETFEAFF
TRBV15	-	TRBJ2-5	-	TGTGCCACCAGCAGTCGTCCCGCGCGGACCCAGTACTTC	CATSSRPARTQYF
TRBV7-9	-	TRBJ2-4	-	TGTTCCAGCAGCCCAAGGACAGCTCTAGCCAAAAACATTCAGTACTTC	CSSSPRTALAKNIQYF
TRBV4-3	once	TRBJ1-6	TRBD1	TGCGCCAGCAGCCCAAGCGACAGGGCCTCACCCCTCCACTTT	CASSPSDRASPLHF
TRBV4-3	-	TRBJ2-3	-	TGCGCCAGCAGCCAAGGGGCCGATAACACAGATACGCAGTATTTT	CASSQGADNTDTQYF
TRBV6-5	-	TRBJ1-2	TRBD1	TGTGCCAGCAGTCTTCGGGACAGGGACTATGGCTACACCTTC	CASSLRDRDYGYTF
TRBV7-6	few	TRBJ2-7	TRBD1	TGTGCCAGCAGCAACCGGGACAGGGTGTTCGAGCAGTACTTC	CASSNRDRVFEQYF
TRBV28	-	TRBJ1-6	-	TGTGCCAGCAGCGCGGGGGGATATAATTCACCCCTCCACTTT	CASSAGGYNSPLHF
TRBV27	-	TRBJ2-7	TRBD2	TGTGCCAGCAGTTCGGTACTAGCGGGGCACGAGCAGTACTTC	CASSSVLAGHEQYF
TRBV25-1	-	TRBJ2-1	TRBD2	TGTGCCAGCAGTGCCCCGGGGGGGTCCTACAATGAGCAGTTCTTC	CASSAPGGSYNEQFF
TRBV18	-	TRBJ1-1	TRBD1	TGTGCCAGCTCACTCTGGACAGGGGAGAGCTTGAACACTGAAGCTTTCTTT	CASSLWTGESLNTEAFF
TRBV19	-	TRBJ1-3	-	TGTGCCAGCAACACAGGGACGAGTGGAAACACCATATATTTT	CASNTGTSGNTIYF
TRBV30	-	TRBJ1-2	TRBD1	TGTGCCTGGAGTGTACAGGGGATCCTCTATGGCTACACCTTC	CAWSVQGILYGYTF
TRBV7-7	once	TRBJ2-1	TRBD2	TGTGCTAGCAGCTCGACTAGCGGGGGGGCCAATGAGCAGTTCTTC	CASSSTSGGANEQFF
TRBV2	few	TRBJ2-2	TRBD1	TGTGCCAGCAACCGGGACAGGGGGCCCGGGGAGCTGTTTTTT	CASNRDRGPGELFF
TRBV7-9	once	TRBJ2-7	TRBD1	TGTGCCAGCAGCTTAGGGACAGGTTACGAGCAGTACTTC	CASSLGTGYEQYF
TRBV18	once	TRBJ2-7	-	TGTGCCAGCTCACCTTCTCTGACAGACCGCTACGAGCAGTACTTC	CASSPSLTDRYEQYF
TRBV19	-	TRBJ2-7	-	TGTGCCAGTAGCAGGGGCCGGTCCTACGAGCAGTACTTC	CASSRGRSYEQYF
TRBV30	-	TRBJ1-2	-	TGTGCCTGGAGCGCCGTGGGATCGGGGAGGTATGGCTACACCTTC	CAWSAVGSGRYGYTF
TRBV5-1	-	TRBJ2-3	TRBD1	TGCGCCAGCAGCGCGGGGACAGGGGGTAGCACAGATACGCAGTATTTT	CASSAGTGGSTDTQYF
TRBV10-3	few	TRBJ2-7	-	TGTGCCATCAGTGAGAGGGGTAGGGACTACGAGCAGTACTTC	CAISERGRDYEQYF
TRBV10-3	few	TRBJ1-1	TRBD1	TGTGCCATCAGCCTACAGGGGTTGTTAACGAACACTGAAGCTTTCTTT	CAISLQGLLTNTEAFF
TRBV20-1	-	TRBJ2-7	-	TGCAGTGCTAGAGTCGGCTACGAGCAGTACTTC	CSARVGYEQYF
TRBV14	-	TRBJ1-1	TRBD1	TGTGCCAGCAGCCAAGACCTAGTGGGACAGGGACTGGGGAACACTGAAGCTTTCTTT	CASSQDLVGQGLGNTEAFF
TRBV30	-	TRBJ1-2	-	TGTGCCTGGAGCGTTGGGGGGGAAAATGGCTACACCTTC	CAWSVGGENGYTF
TRBV7-9	-	TRBJ1-6	-	TGTGCCAGCAGCTTACTCGTGAGCTCCTATAATTCACCCCTCCACTTT	CASSLLVSSYNSPLHF
TRBV11-3	-	TRBJ2-2	TRBD2	TGTGCCAGCAGCTTAGGGGGTTCGGCCGTTCTAGCGGGGAACACCGGGGAGCTGTTTTTT	CASSLGGSAVLAGNTGELFF
TRBV15	few	TRBJ2-1	TRBD1	TGTGCCACCAGCAGAGAGACAGGGGCTGTCAATGAGCAGTTCTTC	CATSRETGAVNEQFF
TRBV9	few	TRBJ1-1	TRBD1	TGTGCCAGCAGCGTAGGGTATAGGGGGCCTGAAGCTTTCTTT	CASSVGYRGPEAFF
TRBV7-9	-	TRBJ2-7	-	TGTGCCAGCAGGGGGACATCGGCAAAGGACTACGAGCAGTACTTC	CASRGTSAKDYEQYF
TRBV6-1	-	TRBJ1-1	-	TGTGCCAGCAGTGAAGTGGAGGACACTGAAGCTTTCTTT	CASSEVEDTEAFF
TRBV27	-	TRBJ2-7	TRBD1	TGTGCCAGCAGTAGGACAGGGATGTACGAGCAGTACTTC	CASSRTGMYEQYF
TRBV29-1	-	TRBJ1-4	-	TGCAGCGTCTCATTAACAGGGTTTGGGAAACTGTTTTTT	CSVSLTGFGKLFF
TRBV19	few	TRBJ1-6	-	TGTGCCAGTAGTCCCCCCTGGGAGGGGAGCTCCTATAATTCACCCCTCCACTTT	CASSPPWEGSSYNSPLHF
TRBV13	-	TRBJ1-2	-	TGTGCCAGCAGCCTCAGCGGGGGGGGCTACACCTTC	CASSLSGGGYTF
TRBV7-9	-	TRBJ2-7	-	TGTGCCAGCAGCCATTCCTACGAGCAGTACTTC	CASSHSYEQYF
TRBV7-2	few	TRBJ1-4	-	TGTGCCAGCAGCTTAGTGCGCAGGGTTGCTGAAAAACTGTTTTTT	CASSLVRRVAEKLFF
TRBV4-3	-	TRBJ2-7	-	TGCGCCAGCAGCCAAGATGGCCAGCAGGGCGAGCAGTACTTC	CASSQDGQQGEQYF
TRBV6-1	-	TRBJ2-7	TRBD1	TGTGCCAGCAGTGGGAGGACAGGGCTTTACGAGCAGTACTTC	CASSGRTGLYEQYF
TRBV13	once	TRBJ1-2	-	TGTGCCAGCAGCTTAGGGCGCTCTATGAACCATGGCTACACCTTC	CASSLGRSMNHGYTF
TRBV28	-	TRBJ1-1	TRBD1	TGTGCCAGCAGTTTATGGGGACAGGGGATAATGAACACTGAAGCTTTCTTT	CASSLWGQGIMNTEAFF
TRBV19	-	TRBJ2-7	TRBD1	TGTGCCAGTAGTATCGTTAGGGGACAGGGGGCTTACGAGCAGTACTTC	CASSIVRGQGAYEQYF
TRBV4-2	-	TRBJ1-2	TRBD1	TGTGCCAGCAGCCAAGCGACAGGGGAGGATGGCTACACCTTC	CASSQATGEDGYTF
TRBV5-1	-	TRBJ2-5	TRBD2	TGCGCCAGCAGCGCGAGACTAGCGGGGGGCACGGAGACCCAGTACTTC	CASSARLAGGTETQYF
TRBV2	-	TRBJ2-7	-	TGTGCCGGCGGACTCCGAGGCGAGCAGTACTTC	CAGGLRGEQYF
TRBV29-1	-	TRBJ2-1	-	TGCAGCGTTGGCGGGGTCAGCCCATACAATGAGCAGTTCTTC	CSVGGVSPYNEQFF
TRBV9	-	TRBJ2-3	-	TGTGCCAGCAGCGTAGATGGCCGCTCCGCAGATACGCAGTATTTT	CASSVDGRSADTQYF
TRBV18	once	TRBJ1-1	-	TGTGCCAGCTCACCGGGGACACTTATTGAAGCTTTCTTT	CASSPGTLIEAFF
TRBV28	-	TRBJ1-5	-	TGTGCCAGCAGTTTATACGGGGAAAGCAATCAGCCCCAGCATTTT	CASSLYGESNQPQHF
TRBV4-2	-	TRBJ2-5	-	TGTGCCAGCAGCCAAGAAGGAGACTACCTACAAGAGACCCAGTACTTC	CASSQEGDYLQETQYF
TRBV27	-	TRBJ2-4	-	TGTGCCAGCAGCCGGAGGGTTTTGGGCAAAAACATTCAGTACTTC	CASSRRVLGKNIQYF